This TCR beta chain was documented in a study of cytomegalovirus exposure and HLA in healthy donors. Study-wide background: The study's early data release held about 85 million unique TCRs from HLA-typed donors. General study points: A later analysis linked a missense variant in DCLRE1C to the trimming of TCR beta V and J genes.

V shed 3 bases and J 3 bases; nucleotides not matched to a gene: 11. This CDR3 contains 19 residues. Germline CDR1 SGHRS, CDR2 YFSETQ. Concerning this clone: Its antigen is currently unknown.

13 Jbeta primers and 60 Vbeta primers were used for the PCR. The data were produced by immunoSEQ multiplex PCR, yet TCRdb's version contains in-frame clones alone and is incomplete. Here the sample spans about 140,000 clones, around three quarters being singletons. All donors participated as healthy donors of bone marrow. The TCR originated in a man aged 40-50 years in good health and CMV-seropositive. The specimen was PBMCs. The chain links TRBV5-1 to TRBJ2-3; 15 bases line up with TRBD2. The CDR3 nucleotides read TGCGCCAGCAGCTCGGGACTAGCGGGAGGAGCCCCGCTTACAGATACGCAGTATTTT. It translates to CASSSGLAGGAPLTDTQYF.